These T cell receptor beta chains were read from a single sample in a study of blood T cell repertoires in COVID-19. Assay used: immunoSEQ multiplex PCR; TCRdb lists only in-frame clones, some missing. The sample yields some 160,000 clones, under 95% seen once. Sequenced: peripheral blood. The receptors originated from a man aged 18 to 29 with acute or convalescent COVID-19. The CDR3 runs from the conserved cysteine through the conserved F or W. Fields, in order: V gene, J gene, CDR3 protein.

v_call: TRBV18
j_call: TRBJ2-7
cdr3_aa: CASSPPGASGAEVQYF

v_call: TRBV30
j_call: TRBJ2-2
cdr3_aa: CAGSGRRLAGVSGELFF

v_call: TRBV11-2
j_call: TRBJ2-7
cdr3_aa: CASSLGWGQLSSYEQYF

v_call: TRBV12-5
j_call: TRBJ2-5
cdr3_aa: CASGLVLSETQETQYF

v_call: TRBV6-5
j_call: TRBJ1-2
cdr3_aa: CASRSYYGYTF

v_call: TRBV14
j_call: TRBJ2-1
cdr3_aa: CASSQALLADEFF

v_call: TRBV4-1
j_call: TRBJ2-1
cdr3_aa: CASSQDIELPSGNEQFF

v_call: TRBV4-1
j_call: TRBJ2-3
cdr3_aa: CASSQPDRGADTQYF

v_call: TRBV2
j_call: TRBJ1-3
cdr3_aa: CASSPPTDRVGNTIYF

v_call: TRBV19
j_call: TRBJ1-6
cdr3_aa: CASSIVPDTYNSPLHF

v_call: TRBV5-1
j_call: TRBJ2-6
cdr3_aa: CASSPLASGANVLTF

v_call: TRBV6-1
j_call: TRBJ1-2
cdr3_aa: CASSEVGQGAQIAVSYTF

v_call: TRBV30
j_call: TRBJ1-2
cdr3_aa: CAWRSSGGYGYTF

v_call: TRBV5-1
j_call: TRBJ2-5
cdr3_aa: CASSIQGLQETQYF

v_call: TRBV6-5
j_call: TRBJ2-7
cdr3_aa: CASSSPSSGFPYEQYF

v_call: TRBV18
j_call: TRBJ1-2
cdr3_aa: CASSALMGGSNYGYTF

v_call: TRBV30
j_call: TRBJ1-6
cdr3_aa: CAWSLGQDVSLHF

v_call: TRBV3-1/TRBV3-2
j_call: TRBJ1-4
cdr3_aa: CASSRDSMSATNEKLFF

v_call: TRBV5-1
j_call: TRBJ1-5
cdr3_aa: CASSLGLGSYQPQHF

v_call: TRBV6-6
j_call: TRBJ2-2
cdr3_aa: CASSPPGLAGGNTGELFF